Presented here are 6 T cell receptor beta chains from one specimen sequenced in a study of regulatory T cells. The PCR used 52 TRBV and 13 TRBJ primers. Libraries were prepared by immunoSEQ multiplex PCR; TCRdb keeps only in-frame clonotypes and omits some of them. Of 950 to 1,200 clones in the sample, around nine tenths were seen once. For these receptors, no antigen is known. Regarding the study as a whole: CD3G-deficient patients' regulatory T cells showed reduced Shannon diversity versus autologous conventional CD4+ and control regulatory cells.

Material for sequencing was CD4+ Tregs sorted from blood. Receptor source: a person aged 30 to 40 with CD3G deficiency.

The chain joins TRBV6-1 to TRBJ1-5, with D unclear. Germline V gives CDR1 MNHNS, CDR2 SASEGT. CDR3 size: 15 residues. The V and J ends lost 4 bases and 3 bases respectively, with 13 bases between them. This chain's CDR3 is CASSVATAHNQPQHF. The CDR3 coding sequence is TGTGCCAGCAGTGTGGCAACAGCGCACAATCAGCCCCAGCATTTT.

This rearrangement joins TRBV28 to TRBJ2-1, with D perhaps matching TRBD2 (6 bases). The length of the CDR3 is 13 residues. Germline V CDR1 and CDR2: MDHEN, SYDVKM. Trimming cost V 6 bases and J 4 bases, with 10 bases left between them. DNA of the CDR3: TGTGCCAGCAGGGGGACTCCTTACAATGAGCAGTTCTTC. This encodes CASRGTPYNEQFF. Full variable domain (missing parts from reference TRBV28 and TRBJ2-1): DVKVTQSSRYLVKRTGEKVFLECVQDMDHENMFWYRQDPGLGLRLIYFSYDVKMKEKGDIPEGYSVSREKKERFSLILESASTNQTSMYLCASRGTPYNEQFFGPGTRLTVL.

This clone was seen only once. The CDR3 here is CASSLAAGGQETQYF. The CDR3 region has the DNA TGTGCCAGCAGCTTAGCTGCGGGAGGGCAAGAGACCCAGTACTTC. The gene calls are TRBV7-2 and TRBJ2-5; TRBD2 matches at 9 bases. V trimming: 0 bases; J trimming: 2 bases; junction bases outside the gene matches: 1. The CDR3 length is 15 residues. Germline CDR1 reads SGHTA; CDR2 reads FQGNSA.

This CDR3 is CASSLRGGNTEAFF. The CDR3, as DNA: TGTGCCAGCAGTTTGCGGGGAGGAAACACTGAAGCTTTCTTT. The rearrangement uses TRBV27 and TRBJ1-1; no definite D call. Trimming took off 3 bases at V and 2 bases at J, with 10 bases between the two ends. The germline V gene has CDR1 MNHEY and CDR2 SMNVEV (reference sequence). The CDR3 has 14 amino acids.

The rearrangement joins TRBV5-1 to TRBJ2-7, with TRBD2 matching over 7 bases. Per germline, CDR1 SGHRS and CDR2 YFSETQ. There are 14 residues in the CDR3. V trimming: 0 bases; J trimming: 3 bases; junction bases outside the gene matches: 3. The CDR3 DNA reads TGCGCCAGCAGCTTGGCGCCGGGGGGCTACGAGCAGTACTTC. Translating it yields CASSLAPGGYEQYF.

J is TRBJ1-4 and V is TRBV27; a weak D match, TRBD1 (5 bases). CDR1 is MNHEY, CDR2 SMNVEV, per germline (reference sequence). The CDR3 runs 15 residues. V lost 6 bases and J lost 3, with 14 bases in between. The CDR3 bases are TGTGCCAGCAGCCGCCAGGGCACAGCTAATGAAAAACTGTTTTTT. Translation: CASSRQGTANEKLFF. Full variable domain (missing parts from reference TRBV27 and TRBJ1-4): EAQVTQNPRYLITVTGKKLTVTCSQNMNHEYMSWYRQDPGLGLRQIYYSMNVEVTDKGDVPEGYKVSRKEKRNFPLILESPSPNQTSLYFCASSRQGTANEKLFFGSGTQLSVL.